Listed below are T cell receptor beta chains from one sample, sequenced in a study of blood T cell repertoires in COVID-19. Data came from immunoSEQ multiplex PCR; TCRdb stores just in-frame clones and leaves some out. In the table there are tens of thousands of clones, roughly 84% of which are singletons. The sequenced sample consisted of peripheral blood. The origin of the receptors is a man aged 55 to 69 with acute or convalescent COVID-19. CDR3s include the opening cysteine and the closing phenylalanine or tryptophan. The order of the fields is CDR3 DNA, CDR3 protein, clone size, V gene, D gene, J gene. D genes are given only for firm matches. Size is omitted from some rows. Given values are once, few, many or a class for expanded clones.

CDR3nt: TGTGCCAGCAGTCCAACGACAGGGGCCCGTGGCTACACCTTC; CDR3aa: CASSPTTGARGYTF; abundance: NA; v_gene: TRBV6-5; d_gene: TRBD1; j_gene: TRBJ1-2
CDR3nt: TGTGCCAGCAGCCAGTGGGACAGGCAGAACACTGAAGCTTTCTTT; CDR3aa: CASSQWDRQNTEAFF; abundance: NA; v_gene: TRBV3-1/TRBV3-2; d_gene: TRBD1; j_gene: TRBJ1-1
CDR3nt: TGTGCCAGCAGCTTGAGCCAGGGTGGCAATCAGCCCCAGCATTTT; CDR3aa: CASSLSQGGNQPQHF; abundance: NA; v_gene: TRBV5-8; d_gene: NA; j_gene: TRBJ1-5
CDR3nt: TGCGCCAGCAGCGCCACAGCCGGGACAGCTAGCACAGATACGCAGTATTTT; CDR3aa: CASSATAGTASTDTQYF; abundance: NA; v_gene: TRBV5-1; d_gene: TRBD1; j_gene: TRBJ2-3
CDR3nt: TGTGCCAGCAGCTTACCCAGGGCGGTAAGCTACACCTTC; CDR3aa: CASSLPRAVSYTF; abundance: NA; v_gene: TRBV7-2; d_gene: NA; j_gene: TRBJ1-2
CDR3nt: TGTGCCAGCATTAGGGGGGGAAGTTTAAATCAGCCCCAGCATTTT; CDR3aa: CASIRGGSLNQPQHF; abundance: once; v_gene: TRBV7-6; d_gene: NA; j_gene: TRBJ1-5
CDR3nt: TGCAGTGCTTACAGGAACTATGGCTACACCTTC; CDR3aa: CSAYRNYGYTF; abundance: NA; v_gene: TRBV20-1; d_gene: NA; j_gene: TRBJ1-2
CDR3nt: TGTGCCAGCAGCTTAGCCTCTAGAGTGATCGCGGATGAGCAGTTCTTC; CDR3aa: CASSLASRVIADEQFF; abundance: NA; v_gene: TRBV7-2; d_gene: NA; j_gene: TRBJ2-1
CDR3nt: TGTGCCAGCAGTCCCCTGCGGGACAGGGGAGAGAGCACCTTC; CDR3aa: CASSPLRDRGESTF; abundance: NA; v_gene: TRBV3-1/TRBV3-2; d_gene: TRBD1; j_gene: TRBJ1-2
CDR3nt: TGTGCCAGCAGCACCATGGGGGGAGGACGTACTGAAGCTTTCTTT; CDR3aa: CASSTMGGGRTEAFF; abundance: NA; v_gene: TRBV7-3; d_gene: NA; j_gene: TRBJ1-1
CDR3nt: TGTGCCAGCAGCCCGACAGGGGAAAGAGGCTACACCTTC; CDR3aa: CASSPTGERGYTF; abundance: NA; v_gene: TRBV3-1/TRBV3-2; d_gene: TRBD1; j_gene: TRBJ1-2
CDR3nt: TGTGCCAGCAGCCAGGGGACAGGGTTCTCTGGAAACACCATATATTTT; CDR3aa: CASSQGTGFSGNTIYF; abundance: NA; v_gene: TRBV3-1/TRBV3-2; d_gene: TRBD1; j_gene: TRBJ1-3
CDR3nt: TGTGCCATCAGTGACCCGGGACAGGGGAACACTGAAGCTTTCTTT; CDR3aa: CAISDPGQGNTEAFF; abundance: once; v_gene: TRBV10-3; d_gene: TRBD1; j_gene: TRBJ1-1
CDR3nt: TGTGCCACCAGTGATGAACAGGGTATTCGTGGCTACACCTTC; CDR3aa: CATSDEQGIRGYTF; abundance: NA; v_gene: TRBV24-1; d_gene: NA; j_gene: TRBJ1-2
CDR3nt: TGTGCCACCAGTGGCGGCTATGGCTACACCTTC; CDR3aa: CATSGGYGYTF; abundance: NA; v_gene: TRBV24-1; d_gene: NA; j_gene: TRBJ1-2
CDR3nt: TGTGCCAGCAGCTTAGACAGACACAATGAGCAGTTCTTC; CDR3aa: CASSLDRHNEQFF; abundance: NA; v_gene: TRBV5-4; d_gene: NA; j_gene: TRBJ2-1
CDR3nt: TGTGCCAGCAGACCCGCCCGGGACAGGGCCGGTAATGAGCAGTTCTTC; CDR3aa: CASRPARDRAGNEQFF; abundance: NA; v_gene: TRBV7-2; d_gene: TRBD1; j_gene: TRBJ2-1
CDR3nt: TGTGCCAGCAGCCAAGTACAGGGGGCCCCGAACACTGAAGCTTTCTTT; CDR3aa: CASSQVQGAPNTEAFF; abundance: NA; v_gene: TRBV3-1/TRBV3-2; d_gene: TRBD1; j_gene: TRBJ1-1
CDR3nt: TGTGCCAGCAGTTACCATCGACAGGGAAATGGCTACACCTTC; CDR3aa: CASSYHRQGNGYTF; abundance: NA; v_gene: TRBV6-5; d_gene: TRBD1; j_gene: TRBJ1-2
CDR3nt: TGTGCCAGCAGTTACTCTTCGACAGGTACCCAGCATCCTTGGCAGTACTTC; CDR3aa: CASSYSSTGTQHPWQYF; abundance: NA; v_gene: TRBV7-2; d_gene: NA; j_gene: TRBJ2-7
CDR3nt: TGTGCCAGCTCACTCTACGTACTAGCGGGGGACGAGACCCAGTACTTC; CDR3aa: CASSLYVLAGDETQYF; abundance: NA; v_gene: TRBV18; d_gene: TRBD2; j_gene: TRBJ2-5
CDR3nt: TGTGCCAGCACCCGGGACAGGGGTTGGCACGAGCAGTACTTC; CDR3aa: CASTRDRGWHEQYF; abundance: NA; v_gene: TRBV7-2; d_gene: TRBD1; j_gene: TRBJ2-7
CDR3nt: TGTGCCAGCAGCGTAGGAGACAGGGGGTGGACTGAAGCTTTCTTT; CDR3aa: CASSVGDRGWTEAFF; abundance: NA; v_gene: TRBV9; d_gene: TRBD1; j_gene: TRBJ1-1
CDR3nt: TGCGCCAGCAGCCAAGAGGGGGGTTATAATTCACCCCTCCACTTT; CDR3aa: CASSQEGGYNSPLHF; abundance: large; v_gene: TRBV4-1; d_gene: NA; j_gene: TRBJ1-6
CDR3nt: TGTGCCAGCAGTGAATCGTTAGGGGACTATGGCTACACCTTC; CDR3aa: CASSESLGDYGYTF; abundance: NA; v_gene: TRBV6-1; d_gene: NA; j_gene: TRBJ1-2
CDR3nt: TGTGCCATCGTCGACAGGGGTAACACTGAAGCTTTCTTT; CDR3aa: CAIVDRGNTEAFF; abundance: once; v_gene: TRBV6-5; d_gene: TRBD1; j_gene: TRBJ1-1
CDR3nt: TGTGCCAGCAGTTCCGGGGGGGGATCCTACAATGAGCAGTTCTTC; CDR3aa: CASSSGGGSYNEQFF; abundance: few; v_gene: TRBV6-5; d_gene: TRBD2; j_gene: TRBJ2-1
CDR3nt: TGTGCCAGCAGTCCCCGGGTGAATGGGAATTCACCCCTCCACTTT; CDR3aa: CASSPRVNGNSPLHF; abundance: once; v_gene: TRBV6-5; d_gene: NA; j_gene: TRBJ1-6
CDR3nt: TGTGCCAGCAGCCGGGAGGGGGCAGGTGAGAAGCCCCAGCATTTT; CDR3aa: CASSREGAGEKPQHF; abundance: NA; v_gene: TRBV11-2; d_gene: TRBD1; j_gene: TRBJ1-5
CDR3nt: TGTGCCAGCAGCTTGTCGGTGACTAGCGGAGCCTACGAGCAGTACTTC; CDR3aa: CASSLSVTSGAYEQYF; abundance: NA; v_gene: TRBV7-3; d_gene: TRBD2; j_gene: TRBJ2-7
CDR3nt: TGTGCCACGAAGGGAGTAGGCGACACTGAAGCTTTCTTT; CDR3aa: CATKGVGDTEAFF; abundance: NA; v_gene: TRBV6-5; d_gene: NA; j_gene: TRBJ1-1
CDR3nt: TGTGCCAGCAGCCCAGACCGGGGCTCTGGGGCCAACGTCCTGACTTTC; CDR3aa: CASSPDRGSGANVLTF; abundance: NA; v_gene: TRBV5-6; d_gene: NA; j_gene: TRBJ2-6
CDR3nt: TGTGCCACCAGCAGAGAACCGACAGGTACCTACAATGAGCAGTTCTTC; CDR3aa: CATSREPTGTYNEQFF; abundance: NA; v_gene: TRBV15; d_gene: NA; j_gene: TRBJ2-1
CDR3nt: TGTGCCAGCAGCTTAGCGGGACAGGGCGGCTATGGCTACACCTTC; CDR3aa: CASSLAGQGGYGYTF; abundance: NA; v_gene: TRBV7-9; d_gene: TRBD1; j_gene: TRBJ1-2
CDR3nt: TGCGCCAGCAGCCTCGGACAAAGGGAGCCCCAGCATTTT; CDR3aa: CASSLGQREPQHF; abundance: few; v_gene: TRBV5-1; d_gene: NA; j_gene: TRBJ1-5
CDR3nt: TGTGCCAGCTCCGGGACAGATCAAAACACTGAAGCTTTCTTT; CDR3aa: CASSGTDQNTEAFF; abundance: once; v_gene: TRBV11-1; d_gene: TRBD1; j_gene: TRBJ1-1
CDR3nt: TGTGCCAGCAGGACAGGCCTGGGAGGAAACACCATATATTTT; CDR3aa: CASRTGLGGNTIYF; abundance: NA; v_gene: TRBV6-5; d_gene: NA; j_gene: TRBJ1-3
CDR3nt: TGCGCCAGCAGCTTGGTTGGGGGCTTGGCTGGAAACACCATATATTTT; CDR3aa: CASSLVGGLAGNTIYF; abundance: NA; v_gene: TRBV5-1; d_gene: NA; j_gene: TRBJ1-3
CDR3nt: TGCGCCAGCAGCCAAGAGAGGTATCCCGCCAAAAACATTCAGTACTTC; CDR3aa: CASSQERYPAKNIQYF; abundance: few; v_gene: TRBV4-1; d_gene: NA; j_gene: TRBJ2-4
CDR3nt: TGTGCCAGCAGTGAAACAGGAAACGTCTATGGCTACACCTTC; CDR3aa: CASSETGNVYGYTF; abundance: NA; v_gene: TRBV6-1; d_gene: NA; j_gene: TRBJ1-2
CDR3nt: TGTGCCAGTTCGGACGGGACACTCAAAAACATTCAGTACTTC; CDR3aa: CASSDGTLKNIQYF; abundance: NA; v_gene: TRBV19; d_gene: NA; j_gene: TRBJ2-4
CDR3nt: TGTGCCAGCAGGTCGGACAGGGGGCGATACGAGCAGTACTTC; CDR3aa: CASRSDRGRYEQYF; abundance: NA; v_gene: TRBV6-5; d_gene: TRBD1; j_gene: TRBJ2-7
CDR3nt: TGTGCCAGCTCACTACAGGGGACAGGTTCACCCCTCCACTTT; CDR3aa: CASSLQGTGSPLHF; abundance: NA; v_gene: TRBV18; d_gene: TRBD1; j_gene: TRBJ1-6
CDR3nt: TGTGCCATCAACAGGGGAACTAATGAAAAACTGTTTTTT; CDR3aa: CAINRGTNEKLFF; abundance: NA; v_gene: TRBV2; d_gene: TRBD1; j_gene: TRBJ1-4
CDR3nt: TGTGCCAGCAGCGTATCAGGTGGAAACACCATATATTTT; CDR3aa: CASSVSGGNTIYF; abundance: once; v_gene: TRBV7-2; d_gene: NA; j_gene: TRBJ1-3
CDR3nt: TGTGCCAGCAGGGAGCGGTGGGGAAATTCACCCCTCCACTTT; CDR3aa: CASRERWGNSPLHF; abundance: NA; v_gene: TRBV27; d_gene: NA; j_gene: TRBJ1-6
CDR3nt: TGCGCCAGCAGCAAAACAGCCGCTGGCGGGGGGTGGACAGATACGCAGTATTTT; CDR3aa: CASSKTAAGGGWTDTQYF; abundance: NA; v_gene: TRBV4-3; d_gene: TRBD2; j_gene: TRBJ2-3
CDR3nt: TGTGCCAGCAGTTCCGGACAGATGAACACTGAAGCTTTCTTT; CDR3aa: CASSSGQMNTEAFF; abundance: NA; v_gene: TRBV28; d_gene: NA; j_gene: TRBJ1-1
CDR3nt: TGCAGCGTTGGTGAAGGGGGACAGCCCCAGCATTTT; CDR3aa: CSVGEGGQPQHF; abundance: NA; v_gene: TRBV29-1; d_gene: NA; j_gene: TRBJ1-5
CDR3nt: TGTGCCAGCAGCGGCAGACGGGGGGCGCTTGGCTACACCTTC; CDR3aa: CASSGRRGALGYTF; abundance: NA; v_gene: TRBV7-2; d_gene: NA; j_gene: TRBJ1-2
CDR3nt: TGTGCCAGCAGCGCATCCGGGACTAGCGGGGAGACCCAGTACTTC; CDR3aa: CASSASGTSGETQYF; abundance: NA; v_gene: TRBV9; d_gene: TRBD2; j_gene: TRBJ2-5
CDR3nt: TGTGCCAGCAGTTTCCGTCAGGGGTACGAGCAGTACTTC; CDR3aa: CASSFRQGYEQYF; abundance: NA; v_gene: TRBV12-3/TRBV12-4; d_gene: NA; j_gene: TRBJ2-7
CDR3nt: TGTGCCAGCAGCTTAACAGGGGCCCTGAACACTGAAGCTTTCTTT; CDR3aa: CASSLTGALNTEAFF; abundance: few; v_gene: TRBV7-8; d_gene: TRBD1; j_gene: TRBJ1-1
CDR3nt: TGTGCCAGCAGCTTAATTATGCTAGAAGCTTTCTTT; CDR3aa: CASSLIMLEAFF; abundance: NA; v_gene: TRBV7-3; d_gene: NA; j_gene: TRBJ1-1
CDR3nt: TGTGCCAGCAGCTCGGGACAGCGGGGCAATCAGCCCCAGCATTTT; CDR3aa: CASSSGQRGNQPQHF; abundance: NA; v_gene: TRBV7-8; d_gene: TRBD1; j_gene: TRBJ1-5